This entry lists 18 T cell receptor beta chains sequenced from one sample in a study of graft-versus-host responses after intestinal transplantation. No cognate antigen is known for these TCRs. Profiling relied on immunoSEQ multiplex PCR, and the TCRdb table lists in-frame clones only, not all of them. Counted here are approximately 92,000 clones, about nine tenths occurring once; the ten biggest clones make up 5% to 6.5%. Sequencing used unstimulated CD8+ T cells sorted from spleen or lymph node cells, obtained before intestinal transplant. Receptors originate from a human donor who received an intestinal transplant.

The rearrangement joins TRBV27 to TRBJ1-2, with D uncertain. This CDR3 is built from 14 residues. Trimming removed 2 bases from V and 0 bases from J, with 7 bases in between. The germline V gene encodes CDR1 MNHEY and CDR2 SMNVEV (reference sequence). CDR3 residues: CASSLASSNYGYTF. The DNA of the CDR3 is TGTGCCAGCAGTTTAGCCAGCTCTAACTATGGCTACACCTTC.

The J gene is TRBJ2-3, the V gene TRBV27; 13 positions agree with TRBD2. Trimming cost V 5 bases and J 0 bases; bases outside gene matches: 5. The germline CDR1 and CDR2 sequences are MNHEY and SMNVEV (reference sequence). The CDR3 runs 17 residues. CDR3 nucleotide sequence: TGTGCCAGCAGTCGCACTAGCGGGAGGGAGAGCACAGATACGCAGTATTTT. The encoded protein is CASSRTSGRESTDTQYF.

J is TRBJ1-6 and V is TRBV6-5; no definite D call. The CDR3 length is 15 residues. V lost 7 bases to trimming and J lost 0 bases, with 10 bases between them. Germline V gene data show CDR1 as MNHEY and CDR2 as SVGAGI. The CDR3 sequence is CASNPQSSYNSPLHF. As DNA, the CDR3 is TGTGCCAGCAACCCCCAGAGCTCCTATAATTCACCCCTCCACTTT.

The genes are TRBV10-3 and TRBJ2-3; tentative D call: TRBD2 (6 bases). This CDR3 contains 15 residues. The V end lost 7 bases, the J end lost 1 base, and 15 bases lay between the germline ends. Germline CDR1 and CDR2: ENHRY and SYGVKD. The DNA of the CDR3 is TGTGCCATCATGCCCCGGCGGGATCGCACAGATACGCAGTATTTT. Protein product: CAIMPRRDRTDTQYF.

The chain recombines TRBV6-1 with TRBJ1-6, with TRBD1 matching over 8 bases. Germline CDR1 and CDR2: MNHNS and SASEGT. The CDR3 extends over 13 amino acids. J gave up 9 bases and V 4 bases, and 2 bases lay outside the gene matches. CDR3 protein: CASSAGGVSPLHF. The DNA for the CDR3 is TGTGCCAGCAGTGCAGGGGGCGTTTCACCCCTCCACTTT.

The chain couples TRBV2 to TRBJ2-1; D is perhaps TRBD1 or TRBD2 (5 bases each). The CDR3 runs 15 residues. V dropped 6 bases and J dropped 7 bases, with 19 bases sitting between them. Germline V gene lookup returns CDR1 SNHLY and CDR2 FYNNEI. CDR3 nucleotides: TGTGCCAGCAGAAAAGAGCGGTCTCCAGGGAATGAGCAGTTCTTC. Translated, it gives CASRKERSPGNEQFF. Supplemented by reference TRBV2 and TRBJ2-1, the full variable domain reads EPEVTQTPSHQVTQMGQEVILRCVPISNHLYFYWYRQILGQKVEFLVSFYNNEISEKSEIFDDQFSVERPDGSNFTLKIRSTKLEDSAMYFCASRKERSPGNEQFFGPGTRLTVL.

The chain carries TRBV11-1 and TRBJ2-2; 8 bases map to TRBD2. The germline CDR1 and CDR2 sequences are SGHAT and FQDESV (reference sequence). The J segment lost 4 bases and the V segment lost 1 base, leaving 5 bases of the junction unmatched. This CDR3 has 16 amino acids. The CDR3 loop is CASSLVAGTITGELFF. CDR3 nucleotide sequence: TGTGCCAGCAGCTTAGTAGCGGGAACAATCACCGGGGAGCTGTTTTTT.

CDR3 loop: CASSSLAGPTRGANVLTF. CDR3 sequence (DNA): TGCGCCAGCAGCTCACTAGCGGGGCCGACGAGAGGGGCCAACGTCCTGACTTTC. This chain uses TRBV4-1 with TRBJ2-6; 10 bases fit TRBD2. The germline V gene encodes CDR1 MGHRA and CDR2 YSYEKL. Losses at the gene ends were 5 bases for V and 4 bases for J; bases not matched to a gene: 11. CDR3 length equals 18 residues.

The chain carries TRBV19 and TRBJ2-3; 7 positions match TRBD2. The CDR3 totals 15 residues. Germline-derived CDR1 and CDR2 are LNHDA and SQIVND (reference sequence). The trim removed 3 bases at V and 4 bases at J, leaving 7 bases unmatched. The CDR3 sequence: CASSIYGEGADTQYF. The CDR3 bases are TGTGCCAGTAGTATTTACGGGGAGGGTGCAGATACGCAGTATTTT.

The chain is built from TRBV9 and TRBJ1-6, with D unresolved. Germline V gene lookup returns CDR1 SGDLS and CDR2 YYNGEE. The CDR3 is 14 amino acids. Trimming removed 3 bases at V and 0 bases at J, with 4 bases between. In nucleotides, the CDR3 is TGTGCCAGCAGCGACAGCTCCTATAATTCACCCCTCCACTTT. Residues: CASSDSSYNSPLHF.

The chain joins TRBV5-6 to TRBJ2-7; no clear D. V shed 0 bases and J shed 3 bases, with 7 bases lying between them. The CDR3 runs to 13 residues. Germline V gene sequence: CDR1 SGHDT, CDR2 YYEEEE. The CDR3 sequence is CASSLGAIYEQYF. CDR3 in DNA: TGTGCCAGCAGCTTGGGAGCGATCTACGAGCAGTACTTC.

A single count supports this clone. The chain carries TRBV28 and TRBJ2-1; no clear D. The CDR3 has 12 amino acids. Per germline, CDR1 MDHEN and CDR2 SYDVKM. V lost 7 bases and J 0 bases, leaving 4 bases between the germline ends. This CDR3 is CASKYSYNEQFF. CDR3 coding DNA: TGTGCCAGCAAATACTCCTACAATGAGCAGTTCTTC.

The V call is TRBV4-1, the J call TRBJ2-1; TRBD1 might be the D (5 bases). The CDR3 is 16 residues long. The V and J ends lost 0 bases and 2 bases respectively, with 11 bases between them. Per the germline V gene, CDR1 is MGHRA and CDR2 is YSYEKL. The chain's CDR3 is CASSQEPGLAYNEQFF. CDR3 sequence (DNA): TGCGCCAGCAGCCAAGAGCCAGGGCTTGCCTACAATGAGCAGTTCTTC.

The chain has TRBV10-3 and TRBJ2-7, with D perhaps TRBD1 (6 bases). Trimming took off 8 bases at V and 0 bases at J, with 14 bases between the two ends. This CDR3 contains 14 residues. Germline CDR1 is ENHRY and CDR2 is SYGVKD. The CDR3: CAIATGTNSYEQYF. The CDR3 DNA sequence: TGTGCCATCGCTACCGGGACAAACTCCTACGAGCAGTACTTC.

The J gene is TRBJ2-3, the V gene TRBV9; 10 bases map to TRBD2. Germline lookup yields CDR1 SGDLS and CDR2 YYNGEE. CDR3 length equals 14 residues. Trimming at V came to 4 bases and at J to 1 base, leaving 0 bases not matched to a gene. CDR3 sequence (DNA): TGTGCCAGCAGCCTAGCGGGGGGCACAGATACGCAGTATTTT. Translation: CASSLAGGTDTQYF. The whole variable domain, remainder taken from reference TRBV9 and TRBJ2-3, is DSGVTQTPKHLITATGQRVTLRCSPRSGDLSVYWYQQSLDQGLQFLIQYYNGEERAKGNILERFSAQQFPDLHSELNLSSLELGDSALYFCASSLAGGTDTQYFGPGTRLTVL.

The chain is built from TRBV2 and TRBJ1-6, with TRBD1 matching over 7 bases. This CDR3 contains 16 residues. Trimming cost V 6 bases and J 0 bases; bases outside gene matches: 5. In germline, CDR1 is SNHLY, CDR2 FYNNEI. CDR3 sequence (DNA): TGTGCCAGCAGAGGACGGGACAGCTCCTATAATTCACCCCTCCACTTT. This sequence encodes CASRGRDSSYNSPLHF.

This clone was seen a handful of times. V and J are TRBV4-2 and TRBJ2-6; weak D call: TRBD2 (5 bases). CDR3 size: 16 residues. The germline V gene has CDR1 LGHNA and CDR2 YNFKEQ. The V end was cut by 0 bases, the J end by 0 bases, with 6 bases between. CDR3 amino acids: CASSQEGSSGANVLTF. CDR3 in DNA: TGTGCCAGCAGCCAAGAGGGGAGCTCTGGGGCCAACGTCCTGACTTTC.

The CDR3 protein is CSALGQGKLFF. The CDR3 region has the DNA TGCAGTGCCCTAGGACAGGGAAAACTGTTTTTT. The genes are TRBV20-1 and TRBJ1-4, with TRBD1 matching over 8 bases. Looked up from germline, CDR1 is DFQATT and CDR2 is SNEGSKA (reference sequence). CDR3 length equals 11 residues. V shed 6 bases, J shed 10 bases, and the junction held 4 bases outside the gene matches.